This T cell receptor (beta chain) was observed in a study of T cell responses to AZD1222 COVID-19 vaccine. Libraries were prepared by immunoSEQ multiplex PCR; TCRdb keeps only in-frame clonotypes and omits some of them. The sample gives about 100,000 clones, 87% of which show up once; around 4.4% is in the top ten. The germline V and J ends were trimmed by 3 bases and 1 base, with 9 bases remaining between them. CDR3 length: 14 amino acids. Germline assignment: CDR1 LNHDA and CDR2 SQIVND (reference sequence). This TCR was sampled from an adult in good health. The sequencing here drew on peripheral blood, taken on day 0 of MenACWY control vaccination. The chain joins TRBV19 to TRBJ1-1; D might be TRBD1 (6 bases). This chain's CDR3 is CASSMADRNTEAFF. In DNA, the CDR3 is TGTGCCAGTAGTATGGCGGACAGGAACACTGAAGCTTTCTTT.